This TCR beta chain was profiled in a study of cytomegalovirus exposure and HLA in healthy donors listed by TCRdb under 2017. Regarding the study in general: According to a later analysis, the approximately 120 validation repertoires were produced on the same platform as the approximately 600 repertoires of the first cohort. To predict cytomegalovirus infection status, the study combined high-throughput TCR immunosequencing, statistical association of individual TCRs with disease status, and machine learning. The study was designed to test whether signatures of past pathogen exposure could be identified by cataloging public T cell receptors. A separate validation cohort of more than 100 different subjects was used in addition to the approximately 700-subject first cohort. Study-wide findings and limitations: Cytomegalovirus status was reported to be diagnosed by the classifier with high specificity and sensitivity in both the original and validation cohorts. According to the authors, the approach could potentially be generalized to other disease states and immunological phenotypes. A later analysis found that TCRs clustered in the first cohort also tended to co-occur in the approximately 120 validation repertoires, with 94% of cluster scores above 0. The validation cohort had no HLA typing available for a later analysis, so co-occurrence within that cohort was assessed over all 120 or so repertoires. Three of the identified cytomegalovirus-associated TCR beta chains were confirmed in vitro to be specific for cytomegalovirus antigens. The study listed 170 or so TCR beta chains as associated with cytomegalovirus. While some public TCRs were present in many individuals, most TCR sequences turned up only very rarely across donors.

Donors formed part of the validation cohort, which comprised 120 subjects and was distinct from the first cohort of several hundred subjects. From a lookup of the germline V gene, CDR1 and CDR2 are SGHRS and YFSETQ. Compared with germline, V lacks 4 bases and J lacks 4 bases; bases without a gene match: 6. Spanning cysteine to phenylalanine, the CDR3 consists of 15 amino acids. Of all the DNA, just the CDR3 is kept, 45 bases in frame from base 1. A word on this clone: What antigen it recognizes has not been identified. One base away there is no much larger clone; base qualities are not given.

Libraries came from the immunoSEQ multiplex PCR assay. The published analysis was carried out like this. A statistical classification framework was built for diagnosing cytomegalovirus status from the catalog of TCR beta chain sequences. TCRdb retrieved this table from immuneACCESS and kept in-frame rearrangements only. Not all clones are present; in checked studies, unresolved V genes account for under half, and no reason is known for the remainder. Clone size and V and J calls were adopted from that table, with D and trimming inferred from the DNA. Within this sample are 70,000 to 80,000 clones, with approximately 95% of them counted one time only. The ten biggest clones cover approximately 3.4% of the sample.

Recombination connected TRBV5-1 to TRBJ2-3, and 10 junction bases match TRBD1. The source material was PBMCs. The sequence came from a woman under 30 in good health and CMV-seropositive. The nucleotide sequence reads TGCGCCAGCAGCCCGGACAGGGGGGGAGCAGATACGCAGTATTTT. Its protein is CASSPDRGGADTQYF.